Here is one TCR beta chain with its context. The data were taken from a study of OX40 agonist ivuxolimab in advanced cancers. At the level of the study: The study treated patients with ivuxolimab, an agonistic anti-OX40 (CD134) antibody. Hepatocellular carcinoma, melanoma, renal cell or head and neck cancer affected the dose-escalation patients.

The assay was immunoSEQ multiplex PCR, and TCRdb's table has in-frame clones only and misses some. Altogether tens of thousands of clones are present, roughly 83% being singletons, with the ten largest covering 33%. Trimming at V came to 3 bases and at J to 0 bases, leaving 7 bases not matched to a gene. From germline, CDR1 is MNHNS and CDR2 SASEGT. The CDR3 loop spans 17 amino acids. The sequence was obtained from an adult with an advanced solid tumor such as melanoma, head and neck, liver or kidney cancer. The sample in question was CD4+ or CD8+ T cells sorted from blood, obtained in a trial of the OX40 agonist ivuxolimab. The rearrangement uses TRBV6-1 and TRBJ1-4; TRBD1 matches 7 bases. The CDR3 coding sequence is TGTGCCAGCAGTGACCGAACCCAGGGGGCAACTAATGAAAAACTGTTTTTT. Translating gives CASSDRTQGATNEKLFF.